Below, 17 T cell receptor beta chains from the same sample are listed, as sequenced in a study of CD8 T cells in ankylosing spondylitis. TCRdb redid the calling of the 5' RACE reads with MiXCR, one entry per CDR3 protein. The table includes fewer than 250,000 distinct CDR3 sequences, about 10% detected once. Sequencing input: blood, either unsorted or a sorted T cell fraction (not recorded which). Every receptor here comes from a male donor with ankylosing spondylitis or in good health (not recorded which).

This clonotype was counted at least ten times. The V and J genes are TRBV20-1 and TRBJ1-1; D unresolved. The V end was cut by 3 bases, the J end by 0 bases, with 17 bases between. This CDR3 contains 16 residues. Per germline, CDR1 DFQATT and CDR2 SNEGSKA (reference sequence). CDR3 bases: TGCAGTGCTAGTTTTTTCGTTACGCTCATGAACACTGAAGCTTTCTTT. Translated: CSASFFVTLMNTEAFF.

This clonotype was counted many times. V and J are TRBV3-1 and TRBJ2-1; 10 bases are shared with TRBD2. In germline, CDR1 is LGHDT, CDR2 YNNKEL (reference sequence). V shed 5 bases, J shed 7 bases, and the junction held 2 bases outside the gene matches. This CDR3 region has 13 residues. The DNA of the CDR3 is TGTGCCAGCAGCGATAGCGGGAGGAATGAGCAGTTCTTC. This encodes CASSDSGRNEQFF.

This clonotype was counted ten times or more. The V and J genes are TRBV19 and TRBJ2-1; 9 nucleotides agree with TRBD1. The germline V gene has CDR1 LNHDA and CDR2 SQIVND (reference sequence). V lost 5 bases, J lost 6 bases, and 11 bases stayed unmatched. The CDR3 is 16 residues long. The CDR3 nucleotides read TGTGCCAGTAGTTTTACAGGGGGCGCCGTGGCCAATGAGCAGTTCTTC. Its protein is CASSFTGGAVANEQFF.

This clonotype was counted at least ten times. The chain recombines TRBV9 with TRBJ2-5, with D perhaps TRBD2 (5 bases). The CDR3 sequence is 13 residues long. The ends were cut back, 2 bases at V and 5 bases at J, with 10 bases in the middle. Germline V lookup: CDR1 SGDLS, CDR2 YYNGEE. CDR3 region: CASSVGELETQYF. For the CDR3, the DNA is TGTGCCAGCAGCGTCGGGGAGTTGGAGACCCAGTACTTC.

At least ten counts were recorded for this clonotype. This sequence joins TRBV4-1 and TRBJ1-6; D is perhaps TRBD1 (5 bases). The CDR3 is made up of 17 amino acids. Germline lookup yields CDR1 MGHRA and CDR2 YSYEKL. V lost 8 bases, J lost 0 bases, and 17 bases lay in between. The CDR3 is CASGEGTLSSYNSPLHF. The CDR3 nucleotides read TGCGCCAGCGGGGAAGGGACGCTGAGCTCCTATAATTCACCCCTCCACTTT.

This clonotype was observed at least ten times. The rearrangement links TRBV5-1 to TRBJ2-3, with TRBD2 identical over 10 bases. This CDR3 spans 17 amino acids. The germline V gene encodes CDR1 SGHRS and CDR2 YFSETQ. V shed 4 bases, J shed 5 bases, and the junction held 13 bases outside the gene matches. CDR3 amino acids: CASSTSFLAGAGDTQYF. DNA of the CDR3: TGCGCCAGCAGCACATCGTTCCTAGCGGGGGCGGGAGATACGCAGTATTTT.

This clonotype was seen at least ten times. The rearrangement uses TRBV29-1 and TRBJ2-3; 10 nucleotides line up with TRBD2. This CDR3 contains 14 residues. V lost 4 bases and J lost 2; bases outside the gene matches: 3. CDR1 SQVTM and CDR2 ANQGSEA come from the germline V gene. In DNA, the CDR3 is TGCAGCGTTGCAGCGGGAGGGATCACAGATACGCAGTATTTT. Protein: CSVAAGGITDTQYF.

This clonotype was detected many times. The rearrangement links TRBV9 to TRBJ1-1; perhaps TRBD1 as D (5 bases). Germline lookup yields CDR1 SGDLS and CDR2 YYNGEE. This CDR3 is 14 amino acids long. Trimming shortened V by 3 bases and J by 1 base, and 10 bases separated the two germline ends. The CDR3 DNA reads TGTGCCAGCAGCGGAGGGACGGCGAACACTGAAGCTTTCTTT. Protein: CASSGGTANTEAFF.

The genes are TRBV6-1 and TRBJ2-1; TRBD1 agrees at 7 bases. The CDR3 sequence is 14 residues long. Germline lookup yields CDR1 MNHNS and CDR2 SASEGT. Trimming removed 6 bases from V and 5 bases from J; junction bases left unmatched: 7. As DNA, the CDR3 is TGTGCCAGCAGACCGACAGGGAGACACAATGAGCAGTTCTTC. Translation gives CASRPTGRHNEQFF.

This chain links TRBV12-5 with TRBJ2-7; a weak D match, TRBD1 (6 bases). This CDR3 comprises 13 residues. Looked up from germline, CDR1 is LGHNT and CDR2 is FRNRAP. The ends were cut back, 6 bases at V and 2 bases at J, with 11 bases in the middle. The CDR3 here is CASGLRGAYEQYF. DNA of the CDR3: TGTGCTAGTGGCCTCAGGGGCGCCTACGAGCAGTACTTC.

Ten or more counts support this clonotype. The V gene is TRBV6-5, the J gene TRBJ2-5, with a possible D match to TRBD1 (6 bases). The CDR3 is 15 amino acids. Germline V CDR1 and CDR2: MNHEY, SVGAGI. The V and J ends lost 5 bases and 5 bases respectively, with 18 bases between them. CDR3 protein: CASSHLTGRGETQYF. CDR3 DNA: TGTGCCAGCAGTCACCTAACAGGGCGAGGGGAGACCCAGTACTTC.

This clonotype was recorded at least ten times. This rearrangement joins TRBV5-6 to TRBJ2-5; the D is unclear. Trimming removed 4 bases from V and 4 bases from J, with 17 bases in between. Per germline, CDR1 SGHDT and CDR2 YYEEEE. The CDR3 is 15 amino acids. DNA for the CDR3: TGTGCCAGCAGCCAGACCAAGGGATACTTAGAGACCCAGTACTTC. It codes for CASSQTKGYLETQYF.

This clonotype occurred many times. This chain's CDR3 is CASSQGQGVSGTEAFF. The CDR3 region has the DNA TGTGCCAGCAGCCAAGGACAGGGGGTATCGGGGACTGAAGCTTTCTTT. The chain carries TRBV4-2 and TRBJ1-1; 9 nucleotides line up with TRBD1. V dropped 1 base and J dropped 5; count of bases not matched to a gene: 8. The CDR3 covers 16 residues. CDR1 is LGHNA and CDR2 is YNFKEQ in the germline V gene.

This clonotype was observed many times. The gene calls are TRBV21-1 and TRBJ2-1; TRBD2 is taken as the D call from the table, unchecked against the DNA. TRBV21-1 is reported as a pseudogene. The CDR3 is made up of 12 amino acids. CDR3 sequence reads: CASSKRRGEQFF. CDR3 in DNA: TGTGCCAGCAGCAAACGACGAGGGGAGCAGTTCTTC.

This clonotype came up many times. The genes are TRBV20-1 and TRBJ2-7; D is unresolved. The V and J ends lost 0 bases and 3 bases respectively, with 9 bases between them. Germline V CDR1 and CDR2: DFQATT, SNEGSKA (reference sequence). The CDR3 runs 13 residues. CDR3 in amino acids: CSARDSFRYEQYF. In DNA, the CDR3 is TGCAGTGCTAGAGATAGCTTCCGCTACGAGCAGTACTTC.

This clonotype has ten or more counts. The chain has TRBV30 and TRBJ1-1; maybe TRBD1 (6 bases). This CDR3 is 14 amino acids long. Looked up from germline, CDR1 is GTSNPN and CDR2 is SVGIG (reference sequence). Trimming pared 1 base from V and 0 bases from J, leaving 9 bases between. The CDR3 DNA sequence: TGTGCCTGGAGTGCGGACAGTATGAACACTGAAGCTTTCTTT. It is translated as CAWSADSMNTEAFF.

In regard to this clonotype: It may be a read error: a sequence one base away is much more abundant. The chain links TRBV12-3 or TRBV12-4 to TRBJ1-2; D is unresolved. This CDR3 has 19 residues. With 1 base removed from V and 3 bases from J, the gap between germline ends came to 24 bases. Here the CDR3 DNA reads TGTGCCAGCAGTTTAGGAGTGAGGATGCTCCCCGAGGGTCACTATGGCTACACCTTC. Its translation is CASSLGVRMLPEGHYGYTF.